Below, 32 T cell receptor beta chains from the same sample are listed, as sequenced in a study of CD8 T cells in ankylosing spondylitis. TCRdb recomputed calls from the 5' RACE reads with MiXCR, one row per CDR3 protein. The sample gives hundreds of thousands of distinct CDR3 sequences, roughly 12% of which show up once; 0.51% is in the top ten. The study's findings and limits: There was a TCR beta motif, made of several highly homologous variants, that appeared characteristic of ankylosing spondylitis blood.

These receptors' targets are unknown. Sequencing was carried out using blood, either unsorted or a sorted T cell fraction (not recorded which). The receptors stem from a male donor with ankylosing spondylitis.

As regards this clonotype: At one of its ends the junction is not consistent with the germline gene, which may arise from a read error. The V gene is TRBV5-1, the J gene TRBJ2-1, with 9 bases identical to TRBD2. The CDR3 length is 15 residues. Germline-derived CDR1 and CDR2 are SGHRS and YFSETQ. Here the CDR3 DNA reads TGCGCCAGCAGTTTGGGAGCGGGAGGTATTGATGAGCAGTTCTTC. This gives the protein CASSLGAGGIDEQFF.

This clonotype turned up a few times. This chain uses TRBV7-9 with TRBJ2-7; D is unresolved. V dropped 1 base and J dropped 6 bases, with 16 bases sitting between them. CDR1 SEHNR and CDR2 FQNEAQ come from the germline V gene (reference sequence). The CDR3 runs to 15 residues. In nucleotides, the CDR3 is TGTGCCAGCAGCTTAGTGTCGGGCCTCCCCTCCGAGCAGTACTTC. Amino acids: CASSLVSGLPSEQYF.

This clonotype was seen at least ten times. The J gene is TRBJ1-5, the V gene TRBV18; possibly TRBD1 for D (6 bases). Trimming left V 8 bases short and J 7 bases short, with 21 bases between. There are 15 residues in the CDR3. Germline loops: CDR1 KGHSH, CDR2 LQKENI. The CDR3 loop reads CASGGTGFSWQPQHF. The CDR3 coding sequence is TGTGCCAGCGGAGGAACAGGGTTTAGTTGGCAGCCCCAGCATTTT.

This clonotype is a singleton in its sample. This may stem from a read error, because a much larger clone lies one nucleotide away. The V and J genes are TRBV20-1 and TRBJ2-5, with no clear D. V lost 7 bases to trimming and J lost 7 bases, with 13 bases between them. The CDR3 consists of 11 residues. Germline CDR1 reads DFQATT; CDR2 reads SNEGSKA (reference sequence). The CDR3 coding sequence is TGCAGTGTCCTTCTTTCCCGGACCCAGTACTTC. Amino acid sequence: CSVLLSRTQYF.

This clonotype was seen a few times. The chain uses TRBV6-6 and TRBJ1-2; 7 bases are a match to TRBD1. Germline CDR1 reads MNHNY; CDR2 reads SVGAGI (reference sequence). The CDR3 contains 11 residues. The trim removed 9 bases at V and 6 bases at J, leaving 4 bases unmatched. The CDR3 DNA sequence: TGTGCCAGTAGACAGGGCCATGGCTACACCTTC. Translated: CASRQGHGYTF.

Worth noting for this clonotype: A much larger clone differs by one base, so this may be a read error. The chain is built from TRBV12-3 or TRBV12-4 and TRBJ2-5, with no clear D. The CDR3 runs to 13 residues. The CDR3 is CVSSSLGQETQYF. Here the CDR3 DNA reads TGTGTCAGCAGTTCCCTCGGCCAAGAGACCCAGTACTTC.

The V gene is TRBV20-1, the J gene TRBJ1-2; D might be TRBD1 (6 bases). CDR1 is DFQATT and CDR2 is SNEGSKA in the germline V gene (reference sequence). The length of the CDR3 is 10 residues. CDR3 coding DNA: TGCAGCGCAGGGGCGGTTGGCTACACCTTC. Amino acids: CSAGAVGYTF.

There are many counts of this clonotype. V is TRBV4-3 and J is TRBJ2-6; D tentatively fits TRBD1 or TRBD2 (5 bases each). The ends were cut back, 3 bases at V and 2 bases at J, with 17 bases in the middle. This CDR3 has 18 residues. Germline-derived CDR1 and CDR2 are LGHNA and YSLEER. This CDR3 reads CASSQVRTGGPGANVLTF. The CDR3 DNA follows: TGCGCCAGCAGCCAGGTCCGTACAGGAGGACCTGGGGCCAACGTCCTGACTTTC.

This clonotype has only a few counts. The chain combines TRBV18 with TRBJ2-5; D remains ambiguous. Germline V gene sequence: CDR1 KGHSH, CDR2 LQKENI. Trimming removed 4 bases from V and 0 bases from J, with 12 bases in between. This CDR3 contains 15 residues. The CDR3 here is CASSLLTRNQETQYF. DNA of the CDR3: TGTGCCAGCTCACTCTTGACACGAAACCAAGAGACCCAGTACTTC.

The sample holds a few counts of this clonotype. The rearrangement links TRBV6-4 to TRBJ2-2; no clear D. The germline V gene encodes CDR1 MRHNA and CDR2 SNTAGT. Trimming removed 3 bases from V and 4 bases from J, with 3 bases in between. The CDR3 is 12 amino acids. The CDR3 DNA is TGTGCCAGCAGTGATAGCACCGGGGAGCTGTTTTTT. Protein: CASSDSTGELFF.

This clonotype was detected ten times or more. The chain recombines TRBV4-2 with TRBJ1-6; no reliable D call. V was cut by 3 bases and J by 5 bases, with 8 bases left in between. The CDR3 sequence is 14 residues long. The germline V gene has CDR1 LGHNA and CDR2 YNFKEQ. CDR3 loop: CASSQDRNNSPLHF. For the CDR3, the DNA is TGTGCCAGCAGCCAGGACCGAAATAATTCACCCCTCCACTTT.

This clonotype was picked up a small number of times. CDR3 DNA: TGTGCCAGCAGTGCCCCTCACAGGGTAAAGTCCTACGAGCAGTACTTC. Translated: CASSAPHRVKSYEQYF. This chain uses TRBV12-3 or TRBV12-4 with TRBJ2-7; D is possibly TRBD1 (6 bases). Trimming took off 5 bases at V and 1 base at J, with 18 bases between the two ends. The CDR3 contains 16 residues.

In this sample, this clonotype turned up many times. The gene calls are TRBV7-9 and TRBJ1-5, with a possible D match to TRBD1 (5 bases). The germline V gene encodes CDR1 SEHNR and CDR2 FQNEAQ (reference sequence). Trimming removed 2 bases from V and 4 bases from J, with 9 bases in between. The CDR3 has 14 amino acids. CDR3 DNA sequence: TGTGCCAGCAGCTTACAGGGTGCGAATCAGCCCCAGCATTTT. The encoded protein is CASSLQGANQPQHF.

This clonotype has a handful of counts. J is TRBJ2-1 and V is TRBV15; D remains ambiguous. V lost 4 bases to trimming and J lost 3 bases, with 22 bases between them. CDR1 and CDR2 (germline): LNHNV, YYDKDF (reference sequence). The CDR3 runs to 18 residues. CDR3 bases: TGTGCCACCAGCAAAGGTTATGGGGAAGGTTACGGCTACAATGAGCAGTTCTTC. This translates into CATSKGYGEGYGYNEQFF.

At least ten counts were recorded for this clonotype. V gene TRBV29-1 combines with J gene TRBJ2-7; D is perhaps TRBD2 (6 bases). The CDR3 is 13 residues long. Looked up from germline, CDR1 is SQVTM and CDR2 is ANQGSEA. Trimming shortened V by 4 bases and J by 7 bases, and 17 bases separated the two germline ends. The CDR3: CSVASGAGGEQYF. DNA of the CDR3: TGCAGCGTTGCGTCCGGGGCCGGGGGTGAGCAGTACTTC.

The chain combines TRBV4-2 with TRBJ2-7; 7 bases agree with TRBD1. CDR3 size: 15 residues. V shed 0 bases, J shed 2 bases, and the junction held 4 bases outside the gene matches. The germline CDR1 and CDR2 sequences are LGHNA and YNFKEQ. The CDR3 sequence: CASSQDGDRAYEQYF. The CDR3 DNA reads as TGTGCCAGCAGCCAAGATGGAGACAGGGCCTACGAGCAGTACTTC.

This chain connects TRBV7-8 to TRBJ1-1; unclear D gene. The CDR3 contains 16 residues. V was shortened by 5 bases and J by 1 base, with 17 bases between the two germline ends. Germline values: CDR1 SGHVS, CDR2 FQNEAQ. CDR3 sequence: CASSPSPNTRNTEAFF. The CDR3, as DNA: TGTGCCAGCAGCCCGAGTCCGAATACCAGGAACACTGAAGCTTTCTTT. The whole variable domain, filled in from reference TRBV7-8 and TRBJ1-1, reads GAGVSQSPRYKVAKRGQDVALRCDPISGHVSLFWYQQALGQGPEFLTYFQNEAQLDKSGLPSDRFFAERPEGSVSTLKIQRTQQEDSAVYLCASSPSPNTRNTEAFFGQGTRLTVV.

In its sample, this clonotype was seen a few times. The chain links TRBV29-1 to TRBJ2-1, with 7 bases that match TRBD2. J lost 9 bases, V lost 7 bases, and 9 bases had no gene match. Germline V gene data show CDR1 as SQVTM and CDR2 as ANQGSEA. The CDR3 sequence is 12 residues long. The CDR3 bases are TGCAGCGCCAGGACTAGGTTGGTTGAGCAGTTCTTC. It is translated as CSARTRLVEQFF.

CDR3 amino acids: CASSQANPRGPLYNEQFF. CDR3 coding DNA: TGCGCCAGCAGCCAAGCGAACCCCAGGGGTCCACTCTACAATGAGCAGTTCTTC. The V gene is TRBV4-1, the J gene TRBJ2-1; tentative D call: TRBD1 (6 bases). Germline CDR1 is MGHRA and CDR2 is YSYEKL. The CDR3 length is 18 residues. V was shortened by 1 base and J by 3 bases, with 19 bases between the two germline ends.

The chain carries TRBV20-1 and TRBJ1-2, with D possibly matching TRBD1 (5 bases). This CDR3 has 13 residues. The V and J ends lost 6 bases and 0 bases respectively, with 11 bases between them. The V gene's germline CDR1 is DFQATT and CDR2 SNEGSKA (reference sequence). In nucleotides, the CDR3 is TGCAGTGCCCCGGGGCAGGCTAACTATGGCTACACCTTC. Translated: CSAPGQANYGYTF.

The chain carries TRBV12-3 or TRBV12-4 and TRBJ2-3, with a possible D match to TRBD2 (6 bases). The length of the CDR3 is 15 residues. V gave up 6 bases and J gave up 2 bases, with 15 bases separating them. The CDR3 nucleotides read TGTGCCAGCAGCCGGGACTGGGGAATCACAGATACGCAGTATTTT. Translation: CASSRDWGITDTQYF.

This clonotype was detected only a few times. The V and J genes are TRBV9 and TRBJ2-5; 9 bases align to TRBD1. CDR1 is SGDLS and CDR2 is YYNGEE in the germline V gene. V shed 1 base and J 6 bases; nucleotides not matched to a gene: 7. This CDR3 has 15 residues. The CDR3 region is CASSVLGDREQTQYF. The CDR3 DNA follows: TGTGCCAGCAGCGTATTGGGGGACAGGGAGCAGACCCAGTACTTC.

The chain combines TRBV12-5 with TRBJ2-7, with 9 bases that match TRBD1. The CDR3 runs to 18 residues. Germline CDR1 is LGHNT and CDR2 is FRNRAP. V lost 5 bases and J lost 7; bases outside the gene matches: 21. This chain's CDR3 is CASGVPGQGPKILREQYF. In nucleotides, the CDR3 is TGTGCTAGTGGTGTTCCGGGACAGGGACCTAAGATCCTGAGGGAGCAGTACTTC.

Note on this clonotype: A read error may produce the germline difference seen at one junction end. The genes are TRBV6-2 or TRBV6-3 and TRBJ1-5; D is ambiguous. The germline gives CDR1 MNHEY, CDR2 SVGEGT. The CDR3 spans 15 residues. CDR3 coding DNA: TGTGCCAGCAGTTACTCAGGAAAACCCAATCAGCCCCAGCATTTC. Encoded protein: CASSYSGKPNQPQHF.

Here the CDR3 DNA reads TGTGCCATCACCAGAGCAGGGGACACTGAAGCTTTCTTT. It yields the protein CAITRAGDTEAFF. This chain uses TRBV10-3 with TRBJ1-1, with D possibly being TRBD1 (6 bases). V gave up 7 bases and J gave up 3 bases, with 12 bases separating them. This CDR3 has 13 residues. Germline V gene sequence: CDR1 ENHRY, CDR2 SYGVKD.

This clonotype has a count of ten or more. The CDR3 sequence is CSATRGEWTDTQYF. The CDR3, as DNA: TGCAGTGCCACAAGGGGCGAATGGACAGATACGCAGTATTTT. The chain joins TRBV20-1 to TRBJ2-3, with D perhaps TRBD1 (5 bases). This CDR3 comprises 14 residues. The V end lost 6 bases, the J end lost 3 bases, and 16 bases lay between the germline ends. Looked up from germline, CDR1 is DFQATT and CDR2 is SNEGSKA (reference sequence).

The CDR3 nucleotides read TGTGCCAGCAGCGTCGGGACAGCGAGATCCTACGAGCAGTACTTC. Protein product: CASSVGTARSYEQYF. The V call is TRBV5-5, the J call TRBJ2-7; TRBD1 aligns across 7 bases. This CDR3 spans 15 amino acids. The V segment lost 4 bases and the J segment 1 base; nucleotides outside the gene matches: 8. CDR1 is SGHKS and CDR2 is YYEKEE in the germline V gene (reference sequence).

This clonotype was counted a few times. This chain connects TRBV4-3 to TRBJ2-1; D possibly corresponds to TRBD1 (6 bases). Trimming left V 0 bases short and J 5 bases short, with 11 bases between. Germline V gene sequence: CDR1 LGHNA, CDR2 YSLEER. The CDR3 is 15 amino acids. The CDR3 reads CASSQDPGVHNEQFF. CDR3 coding DNA: TGCGCCAGCAGCCAAGACCCAGGGGTCCACAATGAGCAGTTCTTC.

The chain employs TRBV6-1 and TRBJ1-5; 8 bases fit TRBD1. The trim removed 7 bases at V and 4 bases at J, leaving 6 bases unmatched. Germline CDR1 is MNHNS and CDR2 is SASEGT. CDR3 length: 14 residues. As DNA, the CDR3 is TGTGCCAGCAATCTTCAGGGGGCTAATCAGCCCCAGCATTTT. Protein sequence: CASNLQGANQPQHF.

The gene calls are TRBV4-2 and TRBJ2-7; 10 bases are a match to TRBD2. After removal of 0 bases from V and 6 bases from J, the junction contained 5 bases not matched to a gene. CDR1 is LGHNA, CDR2 YNFKEQ, per germline. This CDR3 comprises 15 residues. The chain's CDR3 is CASSQEVSGGFEQYF. The CDR3 DNA reads as TGTGCCAGCAGCCAAGAGGTTAGCGGGGGGTTCGAGCAGTACTTC.

This clonotype has a count of ten or more. The chain uses TRBV7-2 and TRBJ2-1, with a tentative D call TRBD2 (6 bases). The germline V gene encodes CDR1 SGHTA and CDR2 FQGNSA. V lost 5 bases and J 10 bases, leaving 15 bases between the germline ends. The CDR3 contains 13 residues. CDR3 protein: CASSPRLVWEQFF. In nucleotides, the CDR3 is TGTGCCAGCAGCCCCCGACTAGTCTGGGAGCAGTTCTTC.

The rearrangement joins TRBV12-3 or TRBV12-4 to TRBJ1-2; a possible D gene is TRBD1 (6 bases). The ends were cut back, 5 bases at V and 3 bases at J, with 16 bases in the middle. This CDR3 has 15 residues. CDR3 protein: CASSLGGRGYYGYTF. In DNA, the CDR3 is TGTGCCAGCAGTCTGGGGGGCAGGGGTTACTATGGCTACACCTTC.